These 10 T cell receptor beta chains came from one sample sequenced in a study of shared clonotypes between healthy human individuals. Profiling relied on immunoSEQ multiplex PCR, and the TCRdb table lists in-frame clones only, not all of them. Among over 400,000 clones, over 75% were seen once, and the ten largest hold approximately 11%. Source material: PBMCs. The receptors here all came from a woman in her thirties or forties in good health. Some clones in this sample may be carry-over from other donors' samples.

About this clone itself: With a far larger clone one base away, a read error is the likely cause. The chain employs TRBV7-9 and TRBJ2-4, with D uncertain. Germline V lookup: CDR1 SEHNR, CDR2 FQNEAQ (reference sequence). This CDR3 has 14 amino acids. In DNA form, the CDR3 reads TGTGCCAGCAGCTTAACGGCGGCCAAAAACATTCGGTACTTC. Translation gives CASSLTAAKNIRYF.

Concerning this clone itself: It is likely a read error: a sequence one base away is far more abundant. Other DNA sequences in this sample translate to the same CDR3. The V call is TRBV27, the J call TRBJ1-5, with D possibly being TRBD1 (5 bases). This CDR3 has 14 amino acids. V lost 6 bases and J lost 0, with 9 bases in between. Germline assignment: CDR1 MNHEY and CDR2 SMNVEV (reference sequence). The CDR3 spells CASSPGDSNQPQHF. The CDR3 DNA reads TGTGCCAGCAGCCCGGGGGATAGCAATCAGCCCCAGCATTTT.

The V and J genes are TRBV28 and TRBJ2-5, with D unclear. The tail of the sequence fits TRBJ2-7 better, so the J call may be wrong. The CDR3 consists of 13 residues. Per the germline V gene, CDR1 is MDHEN and CDR2 is SYDVKM. The CDR3 protein is CASSLTTPHEQYF. The CDR3 region has the DNA TGTGCCAGCAGTTTAACTACCCCCCACGAGCAGTACTTC.

This chain uses TRBV5-1 with TRBJ2-5; 11 bases align to TRBD1. There are 15 residues in the CDR3. Trimming at V came to 4 bases and at J to 0 bases, leaving 2 bases not matched to a gene. Germline values: CDR1 SGHRS, CDR2 YFSETQ. The CDR3 coding sequence is TGCGCCAGCAGCAAGGGACAGGGGGACCAAGAGACCCAGTACTTC. This sequence encodes CASSKGQGDQETQYF.

About this clone itself: The sample holds other DNA sequences that translate to the same CDR3. V is TRBV5-8 and J is TRBJ1-1; the D is unclear. Germline loops: CDR1 SGHTS, CDR2 YDEGEE. The CDR3 runs to 12 residues. V lost 0 bases and J lost 4, with 4 bases in between. Here the CDR3 DNA reads TGTGCCAGCAGCTTGGTTGCCACTGAAGCTTTCTTT. This gives the protein CASSLVATEAFF.

This rearrangement joins TRBV9 to TRBJ1-5; D call uncertain. Germline CDR1 is SGDLS and CDR2 is YYNGEE. CDR3 length equals 15 residues. Between the trimmed V and J ends, which lost 3 bases and 0 bases, there was a span of 10 bases. In nucleotides, the CDR3 is TGTGCCAGCAGCGGGGATCTAAATAGCAATCAGCCCCAGCATTTT. Its protein is CASSGDLNSNQPQHF.

A remark on this clone: A single base is all that separates this from a far larger clone, so a read error is likely. Different DNA sequences within this sample yield the same CDR3. V usage is TRBV2 and J usage is TRBJ2-2; 7 nucleotides line up with TRBD2. The CDR3 length is 14 residues. Germline V gene sequence: CDR1 SNHLY, CDR2 FYNNEI. In DNA form, the CDR3 reads TGTGCCAGCAGCATTCTAGCGGCCACCGGGGAGCTGTTTTTC. It yields the protein CASSILAATGELFF.

Of note for this clone: Other DNA sequences in the sample encode the same CDR3. This chain links TRBV9 with TRBJ2-7, with TRBD2 as a possible D gene (6 bases). The CDR3 has 12 residues. The ends were cut back, 3 bases at V and 3 bases at J, with 7 bases in the middle. CDR1 SGDLS and CDR2 YYNGEE come from the germline V gene. CDR3 DNA: TGTGCCAGCAGCGCCGGGAGCTACGAGCAGTACTTC. Translating it yields CASSAGSYEQYF.

Details on this clone: It differs at one base from a far larger clone, so likely a read error. This rearrangement joins TRBV19 to TRBJ1-5; the match to TRBD1 covers 7 bases. Germline V gives CDR1 LNHDA, CDR2 SQIVND (reference sequence). The CDR3 totals 15 residues. The CDR3 here is CASTPGQESNQSQHF. The CDR3, as DNA: TGTGCCAGTACCCCCGGACAGGAAAGCAATCAGTCCCAGCATTTT. Full variable domain (missing parts from reference TRBV19 and TRBJ1-5): DGGITQSPKYLFRKEGQNVTLSCEQNLNHDAMYWYRQDPGQGLRLIYYSQIVNDFQKGDIAEGYSVSREKKESFPLTVTSAQKNPTAFYLCASTPGQESNQSQHFGDGTRLSIL.

The V call is TRBV19, the J call TRBJ2-2; unclear D gene. V lost 5 bases and J 6 bases, leaving 10 bases between the germline ends. The CDR3 contains 13 residues. Germline-derived CDR1 and CDR2 are LNHDA and SQIVND (reference sequence). The CDR3: CASSGEVAGELFF. The CDR3 bases are TGTGCCAGTAGTGGGGAAGTGGCCGGGGAGCTGTTTTTT.